This entry lists 23 T cell receptor beta chains sequenced from one sample in a study of vaccination effects on CD4 cells after COVID-19. The antigens these receptors bind are not known. Sequencing followed a ViraFEST assay step that expanded antigen-specific CD4+ T cells with viral peptide pools. Researchers isolated CD4+ T cells once less than twelve days of culture had elapsed. Participants received two doses of either the BNT162b2 or mRNA-1273 vaccine. Here immunoSEQ multiplex PCR was the method, and the copy in TCRdb shows in-frame clones only, minus some. This sample carries approximately 78,000 clones, about 80% of them seen once, and the ten largest clones take 1.2%. The sequencing here drew on CD4+ T cells from PBMCs cultured with HCoV-229E spike peptides, taken after COVID-19 vaccination. The receptor set was obtained from a human donor who received a COVID-19 vaccine.

The J gene is TRBJ2-1, the V gene TRBV6-5; 8 bases are shared with TRBD2. Losses at the gene ends were 7 bases for V and 2 bases for J; bases not matched to a gene: 7. CDR3 size: 15 residues. The germline V gene has CDR1 MNHEY and CDR2 SVGAGI. The CDR3 region is CASKERGSPYNEQFF. The CDR3 DNA follows: TGTGCCAGCAAGGAGCGGGGGTCCCCCTACAATGAGCAGTTCTTC.

This chain uses TRBV5-1 with TRBJ1-5, with 7 nucleotides matching TRBD1. The length of the CDR3 is 14 residues. Germline trimming cut 0 bases from V and 7 bases from J; bases unmatched to any gene: 4. Germline assignment: CDR1 SGHRS and CDR2 YFSETQ. The CDR3 is CASSLEGGIQPQHF. In DNA, the CDR3 is TGCGCCAGCAGCTTGGAAGGGGGCATACAGCCCCAGCATTTT.

The chain links TRBV6-5 to TRBJ1-1; D ambiguous. The germline gives CDR1 MNHEY, CDR2 SVGAGI. There are 13 residues in the CDR3. The germline V and J ends were trimmed by 7 bases and 4 bases, with 13 bases remaining between them. DNA of the CDR3: TGTGCCAGCAATTCCGACACTGGCACTGAAGCTTTCTTT. It specifies CASNSDTGTEAFF.

This chain links TRBV29-1 with TRBJ1-4, with D possibly matching TRBD1 (6 bases). Germline CDR1 and CDR2: SQVTM and ANQGSEA. This CDR3 is 13 amino acids long. V lost 4 bases and J 2 bases, leaving 8 bases between the germline ends. This CDR3 is CSVGRGTNEKLFF. CDR3 DNA sequence: TGCAGCGTTGGGAGGGGGACTAATGAAAAACTGTTTTTT.

The chain employs TRBV7-2 and TRBJ2-1, with D tentatively TRBD1 (5 bases). This CDR3 is 12 amino acids long. The V gene's germline CDR1 is SGHTA and CDR2 FQGNSA. The V and J ends lost 2 bases and 10 bases respectively, with 9 bases between them. Written as DNA, the CDR3 is TGTGCCAGCAGCTTAATCGGACAAGAGCAGTTCTTC. This codes for CASSLIGQEQFF.

This chain uses TRBV7-2 with TRBJ1-4, with 10 bases aligning to TRBD1. Germline V gene lookup returns CDR1 SGHTA and CDR2 FQGNSA. Unmatched junction bases numbered 5, after V lost 5 bases and J lost 8 bases. This CDR3 has 14 amino acids. CDR3 residues: CASSPGQGREKLFF. CDR3 nucleotides: TGTGCCAGCAGCCCGGGACAGGGGAGGGAAAAACTGTTTTTT.

The J gene is TRBJ1-2, the V gene TRBV6-5; TRBD1 matches 7 bases. This CDR3 contains 14 residues. CDR1 and CDR2 (germline): MNHEY, SVGAGI. Trimming cost V 3 bases and J 5 bases; bases outside gene matches: 6. CDR3 protein: CASSYSDRSYGYTF. DNA of the CDR3: TGTGCCAGCAGTTATTCGGACAGGTCGTATGGCTACACCTTC.

This clone was detected only a few times. V gene TRBV7-3 combines with J gene TRBJ2-1; 8 bases agree with TRBD2. The CDR3 is made up of 15 amino acids. V lost 5 bases, J lost 3 bases, and 6 bases stayed unmatched. Per germline, CDR1 SGHTA and CDR2 FQGTGA. CDR3 DNA sequence: TGTGCCAGCAGCATCCCGGGAGGGGTCTACAATGAGCAGTTCTTC. Amino acids: CASSIPGGVYNEQFF.

V gene TRBV7-2 combines with J gene TRBJ1-2, with unresolved D. CDR1 is SGHTA and CDR2 is FQGNSA in the germline V gene. The CDR3 runs 12 residues. Trimming shortened V by 5 bases and J by 8 bases, and 12 bases separated the two germline ends. CDR3 residues: CASSPHTRGYTF. The CDR3 DNA is TGTGCCAGCAGCCCCCATACGCGGGGCTACACCTTC.

The chain recombines TRBV15 with TRBJ1-6; unclear D gene. V lost 2 bases to trimming and J lost 4 bases, with 0 bases between them. The CDR3 runs to 12 residues. Germline V gives CDR1 LNHNV, CDR2 YYDKDF (reference sequence). CDR3 sequence: CATSRYNSPLHF. CDR3 DNA: TGTGCCACCAGCAGATATAATTCACCCCTCCACTTT.

V is TRBV7-9 and J is TRBJ2-4; 8 nucleotides align to TRBD2. Germline V gives CDR1 SEHNR, CDR2 FQNEAQ (reference sequence). J gave up 0 bases and V 1 base, and 5 bases lay outside the gene matches. The length of the CDR3 is 17 residues. The CDR3 region is CASSLGAGALAKNIQYF. The CDR3 nucleotides read TGTGCCAGCAGCTTAGGAGCGGGAGCCTTAGCCAAAAACATTCAGTACTTC.

The rearrangement links TRBV10-3 to TRBJ1-4; 10 bases map to TRBD1. Germline CDR1 and CDR2: ENHRY and SYGVKD. The ends lost 4 bases at V and 6 bases at J; junction bases unmatched: 2. The CDR3 contains 14 residues. CDR3: CAISGGTGDEKLFF. The CDR3 nucleotides read TGTGCCATCAGTGGTGGGACAGGGGATGAAAAACTGTTTTTT.

V is TRBV5-1 and J is TRBJ2-5, with a possible D match to TRBD2 (6 bases). The CDR3 totals 15 residues. The V gene lost 0 bases and the J gene lost 1 base, with 10 bases spanning the gap. Germline V CDR1 and CDR2: SGHRS, YFSETQ. The CDR3 coding sequence is TGCGCCAGCAGCTTGGCCTCGGGAGCCCAAGAGACCCAGTACTTC. This encodes CASSLASGAQETQYF.

The chain is built from TRBV6-4 and TRBJ2-1, with TRBD1 identical over 7 bases. V lost 5 bases and J lost 6; bases outside the gene matches: 13. The CDR3 contains 16 residues. Germline V gives CDR1 MRHNA, CDR2 SNTAGT. The CDR3 here is CASSNHDRDGSNEQFF. CDR3 nucleotide sequence: TGTGCCAGCAGTAACCACGACAGGGATGGATCCAATGAGCAGTTCTTC.

This rearrangement joins TRBV18 to TRBJ1-4, with a possible D match to TRBD1 (6 bases). Trimming took 6 bases from V and 8 from J, leaving 13 bases between them. CDR3 length equals 13 residues. In germline, CDR1 is KGHSH, CDR2 LQKENI. CDR3 residues: CASSDSGFEKLFF. The CDR3 DNA reads TGTGCCAGCTCGGACAGCGGCTTCGAAAAACTGTTTTTT.

The chain recombines TRBV12-3 or TRBV12-4 with TRBJ1-5; D is unclear. There are 12 residues in the CDR3. Trimming removed 7 bases at V and 3 bases at J, with 7 bases between. The CDR3 is CASTDANQPQHF. For the CDR3, the DNA is TGTGCCAGCACGGACGCCAATCAGCCCCAGCATTTT.

This chain connects TRBV6-2 or TRBV6-3 to TRBJ1-5, with 7 bases matching TRBD1. Germline-derived CDR1 and CDR2 are MNHEY and SVGEGT. J gave up 6 bases and V 2 bases, and 7 bases lay outside the gene matches. CDR3 length: 15 amino acids. DNA of the CDR3: TGTGCCAGCAGTTACGCAGGGGGTGTAGGTCAGCCCCAGCATTTT. Its translation: CASSYAGGVGQPQHF.

This rearrangement joins TRBV6-2 or TRBV6-3 to TRBJ1-1; a weak D match, TRBD1 (6 bases). The CDR3 is made up of 13 amino acids. The germline gives CDR1 MNHEY, CDR2 SVGEGT. Deletions cut 5 bases from V and 8 bases from J, with 15 bases between. Here the CDR3 DNA reads TGTGCCAGCAGTCCCGCCACCGGGACAGAAGCTTTCTTT. Protein product: CASSPATGTEAFF.

This rearrangement joins TRBV6-1 to TRBJ1-2, with no clear D. Germline lookup yields CDR1 MNHNS and CDR2 SASEGT. The CDR3 runs 12 residues. V was cut by 2 bases and J by 4 bases, with 5 bases left in between. The CDR3 is CASSENFYGYTF. For the CDR3, the DNA is TGTGCCAGCAGTGAAAATTTCTATGGCTACACCTTC.

J is TRBJ1-5 and V is TRBV6-5; D might be TRBD1 (6 bases). The V gene lost 4 bases and the J gene lost 7 bases, with 20 bases spanning the gap. The length of the CDR3 is 16 residues. Per germline, CDR1 MNHEY and CDR2 SVGAGI. This CDR3 reads CASSSKGWGAGQPQHF. For the CDR3, the DNA is TGTGCCAGCAGTTCCAAGGGGTGGGGGGCTGGGCAGCCCCAGCATTTT.

The chain has TRBV29-1 and TRBJ2-2; weak D call: TRBD2 (7 bases). This CDR3 has 15 amino acids. From germline, CDR1 is SQVTM and CDR2 ANQGSEA. Trimming took 4 bases from V and 5 from J, leaving 17 bases between them. CDR3 protein: CSVVGSKGGTGELFF. CDR3 sequence (DNA): TGCAGCGTTGTAGGGAGTAAGGGGGGGACCGGGGAGCTGTTTTTT.

J is TRBJ2-2 and V is TRBV2; 8 bases are a match to TRBD1. The CDR3 is 15 amino acids. V lost 6 bases to trimming and J lost 1 base; unmatched junction nucleotides: 4. In germline, CDR1 is SNHLY, CDR2 FYNNEI. CDR3 protein: CASSPGQGNTGELFF. CDR3 DNA: TGTGCCAGCAGCCCCGGACAGGGGAACACCGGGGAGCTGTTTTTT.

The V call is TRBV10-3, the J call TRBJ2-4; TRBD2 matches at 15 bases. Unmatched junction bases numbered 10, after V lost 6 bases and J lost 4 bases. The CDR3 sequence is 18 residues long. Germline CDR1 is ENHRY and CDR2 is SYGVKD. The CDR3 loop reads CAISPGLAGGSLKNIQYF. The DNA of the CDR3 is TGTGCCATCAGCCCGGGACTAGCGGGGGGTAGTTTAAAAAACATTCAGTACTTC.